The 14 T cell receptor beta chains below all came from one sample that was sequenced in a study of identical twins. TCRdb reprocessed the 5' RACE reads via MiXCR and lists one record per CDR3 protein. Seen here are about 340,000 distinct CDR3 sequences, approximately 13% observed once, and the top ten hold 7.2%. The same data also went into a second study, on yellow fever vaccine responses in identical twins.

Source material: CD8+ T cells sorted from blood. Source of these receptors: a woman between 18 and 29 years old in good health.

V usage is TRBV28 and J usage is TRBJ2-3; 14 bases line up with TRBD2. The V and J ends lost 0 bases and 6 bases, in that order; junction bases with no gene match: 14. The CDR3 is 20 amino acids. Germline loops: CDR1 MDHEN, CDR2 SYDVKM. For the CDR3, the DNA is TGTGCCAGCAGTTTATGGACTAGCGGGAGGGCCTCCACTGCTGAGGATACGCAGTATTTT. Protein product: CASSLWTSGRASTAEDTQYF.

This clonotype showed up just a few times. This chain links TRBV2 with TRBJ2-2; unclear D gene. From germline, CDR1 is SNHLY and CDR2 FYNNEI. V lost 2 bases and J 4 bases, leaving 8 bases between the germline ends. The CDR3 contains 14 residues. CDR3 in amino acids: CASSETAGTGELFF. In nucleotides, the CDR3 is TGTGCCAGCAGTGAAACAGCTGGCACCGGGGAGCTGTTTTTT. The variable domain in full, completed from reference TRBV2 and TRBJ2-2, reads EPEVTQTPSHQVTQMGQEVILRCVPISNHLYFYWYRQILGQKVEFLVSFYNNEISEKSEIFDDQFSVERPDGSNFTLKIRSTKLEDSAMYFCASSETAGTGELFFGEGSRLTVL.

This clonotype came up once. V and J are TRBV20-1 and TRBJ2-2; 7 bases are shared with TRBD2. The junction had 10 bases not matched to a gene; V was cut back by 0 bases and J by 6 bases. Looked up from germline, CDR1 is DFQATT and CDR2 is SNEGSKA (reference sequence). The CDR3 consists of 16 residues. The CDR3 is CSARDYALGGAGELFF. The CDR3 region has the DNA TGCAGTGCTAGAGATTATGCCCTGGGGGGGGCCGGGGAGCTGTTTTTT.

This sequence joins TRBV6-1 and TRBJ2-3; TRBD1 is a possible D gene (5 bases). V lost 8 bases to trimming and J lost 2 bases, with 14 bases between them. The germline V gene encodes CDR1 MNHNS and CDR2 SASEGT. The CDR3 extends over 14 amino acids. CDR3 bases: TGTGCCAGCTCTTTCCTCAGGGACACAGATACGCAGTATTTT. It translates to CASSFLRDTDTQYF.

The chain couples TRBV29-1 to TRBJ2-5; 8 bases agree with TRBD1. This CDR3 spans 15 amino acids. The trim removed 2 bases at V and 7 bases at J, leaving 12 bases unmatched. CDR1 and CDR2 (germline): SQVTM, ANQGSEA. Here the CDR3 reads CSVEIRDRLGWTQYF. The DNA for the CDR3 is TGCAGCGTTGAAATACGGGACAGGCTGGGATGGACCCAGTACTTC. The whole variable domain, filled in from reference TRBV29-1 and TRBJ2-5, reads SAVISQKPSRDICQRGTSLTIQCQVDSQVTMMFWYRQQPGQSLTLIATANQGSEATYESGFVIDKFPISRPNLTFSTLTVSNMSPEDSSIYLCSVEIRDRLGWTQYFGPGTRLLVL.

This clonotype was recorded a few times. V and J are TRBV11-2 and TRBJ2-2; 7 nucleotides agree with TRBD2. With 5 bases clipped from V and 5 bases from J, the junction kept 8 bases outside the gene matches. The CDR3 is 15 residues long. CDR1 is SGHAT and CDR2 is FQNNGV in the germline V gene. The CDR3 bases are TGTGCCAGCAGCCATATCCGCGGGAGAACCGGGGAGCTGTTTTTT. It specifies CASSHIRGRTGELFF.

For the CDR3, the DNA is TGCAGTGCTAGAACCGGGACAGGGATCTATGGCTACACCTTC. It is translated as CSARTGTGIYGYTF. The V call is TRBV20-1, the J call TRBJ1-2; 9 bases map to TRBD1. In germline, CDR1 is DFQATT, CDR2 SNEGSKA (reference sequence). J gave up 4 bases and V 2 bases, and 5 bases lay outside the gene matches. This CDR3 is 14 amino acids long.

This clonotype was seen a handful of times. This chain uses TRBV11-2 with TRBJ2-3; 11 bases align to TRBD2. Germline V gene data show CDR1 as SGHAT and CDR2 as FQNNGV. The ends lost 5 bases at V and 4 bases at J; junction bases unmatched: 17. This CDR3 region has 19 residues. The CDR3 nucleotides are TGTGCCAGCAGCAGCTTCGTAGCGGGAGGGCCCCTGTTCTCAGATACGCAGTATTTT. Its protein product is CASSSFVAGGPLFSDTQYF.

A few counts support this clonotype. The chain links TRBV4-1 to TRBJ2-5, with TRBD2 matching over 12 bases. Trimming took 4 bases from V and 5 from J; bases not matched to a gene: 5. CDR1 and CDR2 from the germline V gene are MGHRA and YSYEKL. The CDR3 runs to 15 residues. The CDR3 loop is CASSLRLAGGETQYF. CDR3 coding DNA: TGCGCCAGCAGCCTCCGGCTAGCGGGGGGGGAGACCCAGTACTTC.

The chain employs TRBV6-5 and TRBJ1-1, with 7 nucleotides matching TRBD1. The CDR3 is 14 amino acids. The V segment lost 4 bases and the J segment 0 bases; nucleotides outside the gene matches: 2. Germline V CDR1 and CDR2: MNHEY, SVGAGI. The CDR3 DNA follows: TGTGCCAGCAGTTCGACAGGGTTGAACACTGAAGCTTTCTTT. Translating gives CASSSTGLNTEAFF.

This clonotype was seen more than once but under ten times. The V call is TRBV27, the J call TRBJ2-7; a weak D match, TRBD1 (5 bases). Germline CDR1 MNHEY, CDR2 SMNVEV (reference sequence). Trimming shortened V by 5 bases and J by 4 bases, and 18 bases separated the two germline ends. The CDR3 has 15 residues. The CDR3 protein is CASSPGHLSRYEQYF. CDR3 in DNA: TGTGCCAGCAGTCCAGGACATCTTTCGAGATACGAGCAGTACTTC.

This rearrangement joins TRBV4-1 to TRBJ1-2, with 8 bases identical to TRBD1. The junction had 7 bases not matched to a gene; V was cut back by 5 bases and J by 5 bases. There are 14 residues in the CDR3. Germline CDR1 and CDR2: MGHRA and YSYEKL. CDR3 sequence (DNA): TGCGCCAGCAGCTATGACAGGGGAGGATATGGCTACACCTTC. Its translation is CASSYDRGGYGYTF.

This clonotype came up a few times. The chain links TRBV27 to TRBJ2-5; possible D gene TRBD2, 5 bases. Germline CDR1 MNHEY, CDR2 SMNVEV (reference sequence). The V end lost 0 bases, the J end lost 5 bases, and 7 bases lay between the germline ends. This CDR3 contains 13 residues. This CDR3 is CASSLSRRETQYF. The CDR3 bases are TGTGCCAGCAGTTTATCCCGGAGGGAGACCCAGTACTTC.

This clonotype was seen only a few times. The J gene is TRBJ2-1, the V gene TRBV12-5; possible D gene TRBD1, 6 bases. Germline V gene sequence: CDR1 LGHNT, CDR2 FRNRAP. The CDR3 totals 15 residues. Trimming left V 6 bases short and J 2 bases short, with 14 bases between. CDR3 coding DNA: TGTGCTAGTGGCCCAGGGCAGGGGACCTACAATGAGCAGTTCTTC. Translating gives CASGPGQGTYNEQFF.